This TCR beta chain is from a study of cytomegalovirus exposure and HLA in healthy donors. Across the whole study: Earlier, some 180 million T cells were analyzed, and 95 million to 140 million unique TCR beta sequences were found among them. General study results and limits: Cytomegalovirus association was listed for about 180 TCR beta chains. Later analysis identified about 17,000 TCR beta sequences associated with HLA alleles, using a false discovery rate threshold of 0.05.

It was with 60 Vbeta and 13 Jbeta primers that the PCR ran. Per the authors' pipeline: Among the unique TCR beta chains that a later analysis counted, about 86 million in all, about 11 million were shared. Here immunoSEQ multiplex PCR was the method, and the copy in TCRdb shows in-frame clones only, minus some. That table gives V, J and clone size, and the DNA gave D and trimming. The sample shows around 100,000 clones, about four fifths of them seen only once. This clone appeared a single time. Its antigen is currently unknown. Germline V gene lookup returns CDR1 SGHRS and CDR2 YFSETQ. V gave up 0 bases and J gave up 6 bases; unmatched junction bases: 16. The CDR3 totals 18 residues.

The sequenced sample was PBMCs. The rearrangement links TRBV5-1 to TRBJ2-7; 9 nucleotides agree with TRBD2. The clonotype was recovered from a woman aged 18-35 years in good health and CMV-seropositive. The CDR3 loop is CASSLDRSSGTASLEQYF. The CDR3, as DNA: TGCGCCAGCAGCTTGGACAGGTCTAGCGGGACAGCAAGTCTCGAGCAGTACTTC. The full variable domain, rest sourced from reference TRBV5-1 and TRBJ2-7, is KAGVTQTPRYLIKTRGQQVTLSCSPISGHRSVSWYQQTPGQGLQFLFEYFSETQRNKGNFPGRFSGRQFSNSRSEMNVSTLELGDSALYLCASSLDRSSGTASLEQYFGPGTRLTVT.